The present TCR beta chain was sequenced within a study of T-cell memory formation after mild COVID-19. Study-wide context: Across donors, TCR clusters were largely donor specific. Study-level points and caveats: Cross-reactive memory appears to have joined, as suggested by some responding clones showing up in pre-infection memory. Mostly located in CM and EM were contracting CD4+ clones, with contracting CD8+ clones located in EMRA.

The CDR3 covers 10 residues. V shed 8 bases and J shed 6 bases, with 5 bases lying between them. Via MiXCR, TCRdb re-called the 5' RACE reads, giving one row per CDR3 protein. The table shows around 82,000 distinct CDR3 sequences, with 10% to 15% occurring only once. This clonotype was recorded a few times. Its antigen is still unknown. This receptor was identified in a man in his late teens or twenties who had mild COVID-19 (a few samples of this study predate the infection). Cell type and time point are not known. Input material: PBMCs or a T cell subset sorted from them (not recorded which). J is TRBJ2-1 and V is TRBV12-3 or TRBV12-4; no clear D. The CDR3 region is CASEINEQFF. As DNA, the CDR3 is TGTGCCAGCGAAATCAATGAGCAGTTCTTC.